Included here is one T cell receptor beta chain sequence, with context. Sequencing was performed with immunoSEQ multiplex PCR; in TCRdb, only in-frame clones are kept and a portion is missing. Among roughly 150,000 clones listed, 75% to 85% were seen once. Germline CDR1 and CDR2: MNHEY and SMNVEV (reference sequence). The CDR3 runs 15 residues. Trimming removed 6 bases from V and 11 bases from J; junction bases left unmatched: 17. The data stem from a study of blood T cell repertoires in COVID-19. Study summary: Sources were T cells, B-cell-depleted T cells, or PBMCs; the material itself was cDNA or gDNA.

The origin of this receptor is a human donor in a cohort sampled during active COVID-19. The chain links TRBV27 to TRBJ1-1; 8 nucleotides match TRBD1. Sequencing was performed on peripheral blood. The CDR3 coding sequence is TGTGCCAGCAGACTGACCGGGACAGGAACCACTAGGGCTTTCTTT. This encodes CASRLTGTGTTRAFF.